This TCR beta chain stems from a study of vaccination and CD4 T cells after COVID-19. Study summary: Investigators took post-vaccine samples a median 72 days after dose two, within a range of 14 to 241. Study-level results: Sampling was limited to relatively few convalescent patients, with no early post-infection timepoints studied.

The CDR3 is 16 amino acids. Per germline, CDR1 SGHAT and CDR2 FQNNGV. V lost 4 bases to trimming and J lost 4 bases; unmatched junction nucleotides: 10. Treatment: approximately 9-day PBMC culture with coronavirus spike peptide pools or control peptides (ViraFEST assay). Culture conditions combined two million PBMCs per well with around 9.7 IU/ml IL-2 and 7.5 to 10 ug/ml peptide pools. Cells received half-medium changes with fresh IL-2 medium on days 3 and 7. As regards this clonotype: As yet, its antigen is unknown.

Oncomine TCR Beta short-read sequencing was applied to DNA from cultured CD4+ T cells. A single record per CDR3 protein comes from TCRdb applying MiXCR to the PCR reads. This sample has approximately 9,300 distinct CDR3 sequences, with about two fifths found just once. The sequence came from a human donor who had recovered from COVID-19. Source material: CD4+ T cells from blood, cultured in vitro. The chain combines TRBV11-2 with TRBJ1-3, with 7 bases that match TRBD1. The CDR3 DNA reads TGTGCCAGCAGCTCAATAACAGGGGAGAGAGGAAACACCATATATTTT. It encodes CASSSITGERGNTIYF.